This passage covers 8 T cell receptor beta chains from one sample sequenced in a study of human T cells and chemical hapten exposure. TCRdb reanalysed the RACE reads using MiXCR and keeps one entry per CDR3 protein. The table shows under 130,000 distinct CDR3 sequences, with around 35% occurring only once. Sample time point: patch test 3, about 24 weeks after DPC sensitization. The treatment here: therapeutic diphenylcyclopropenone sensitization with weekly scalp DPC. Sequences were derived from whole blood, sampled in connection with sensitization to the hapten diphenylcyclopropenone (DPC). Receptor source: a man between 40 and 49 years old with alopecia areata. Some clones in this sample may be carry-over from other donors' samples.

This clonotype was counted only a few times. The chain carries TRBV27 and TRBJ2-5; D is tentatively TRBD1 or TRBD2 (6 bases each). V gave up 4 bases and J gave up 1 base, with 19 bases separating them. Germline-derived CDR1 and CDR2 are MNHEY and SMNVEV (reference sequence). The CDR3 runs to 17 residues. For the CDR3, the DNA is TGTGCCAGCAGTTGGGGGGCGGCTCCCCATCGCCAAGAGACCCAGTACTTC. This gives the protein CASSWGAAPHRQETQYF.

This clonotype was counted between two and nine times. The chain has TRBV9 and TRBJ2-5; TRBD1 matches 8 bases. V was clipped by 4 bases and J by 7 bases; unmatched bases: 12. CDR3 size: 15 residues. CDR1 is SGDLS and CDR2 is YYNGEE in the germline V gene. CDR3 nucleotide sequence: TGTGCCAGCAGCAAGGACAGGGAGGTTTTAGGGACCCAGTACTTC. Translating it yields CASSKDREVLGTQYF.

Details on this clonotype: Lacking the conserved final phenylalanine or tryptophan, this CDR3 likely reflects a read error. The genes are TRBV18 and TRBJ2-7, with D possibly being TRBD1 (6 bases). V gave up 2 bases and J gave up 4 bases, with 12 bases separating them. The V gene's germline CDR1 is KGHSH and CDR2 LQKENI. This CDR3 comprises 14 residues. CDR3 nucleotide sequence: TGTGCCAGCTCACCATCTACAGGGCGGTACGAGCAGTACTTG. It is translated as CASSPSTGRYEQYL.

The table lists this clonotype with a few counts. The chain uses TRBV14 and TRBJ2-7, with a tentative D call TRBD1 (6 bases). V lost 0 bases, J lost 2 bases, and 20 bases lay in between. Per the germline V gene, CDR1 is SGHDN and CDR2 is FVKESK. CDR3 length: 18 amino acids. CDR3 protein: CASSQELADRHSTYEQYV. CDR3 sequence (DNA): TGTGCCAGCAGCCAAGAATTGGCCGACAGGCATTCTACCTACGAGCAGTACGTC.

The genes are TRBV6-6 and TRBJ2-3; possible D gene TRBD2, 5 bases. Germline assignment: CDR1 MNHNY and CDR2 SVGAGI (reference sequence). The CDR3 loop spans 14 amino acids. V was shortened by 6 bases and J by 2 bases, with 12 bases between the two germline ends. The CDR3 nucleotides read TGTGCCAGCAGACGGGGAGAAGACACAGATACGCAGTATTTT. Translated: CASRRGEDTDTQYF.

This chain uses TRBV3-1 with TRBJ2-1, with 16 nucleotides matching TRBD2. Germline V gene sequence: CDR1 LGHDT, CDR2 YNNKEL (reference sequence). With 5 bases clipped from V and 15 bases from J, the junction kept 13 bases outside the gene matches. The CDR3 is 16 residues long. The CDR3, as DNA: TGTGCCAGCAGCAGCGGGACTAGCGGGAGGGCCTTGAAAATGTTCTTC. It specifies CASSSGTSGRALKMFF.

This clonotype has ten or more counts. The chain links TRBV6-5 to TRBJ2-1; 8 nucleotides agree with TRBD2. Germline V gene data show CDR1 as MNHEY and CDR2 as SVGAGI. V shed 3 bases and J 6 bases; nucleotides not matched to a gene: 4. The CDR3 has 14 residues. CDR3 region: CASSYRTSSNEQFF. DNA of the CDR3: TGTGCCAGCAGTTATCGGACTAGCAGCAATGAGCAGTTCTTC.

The chain couples TRBV4-3 to TRBJ1-6; possibly TRBD1 for D (6 bases). Germline V gene lookup returns CDR1 LGHNA and CDR2 YSLEER. The CDR3 is 16 amino acids. V dropped 1 base and J dropped 7 bases, with 14 bases sitting between them. CDR3 amino acids: CASSQAWTDLNSPLHF. CDR3 bases: TGCGCCAGCAGCCAAGCTTGGACAGACCTGAATTCACCCCTCCACTTT.